These 12 T cell receptor beta chains came from one sample sequenced in a study of T cells after yellow fever vaccination. Via MiXCR, TCRdb re-called the 5' RACE reads, giving one row per CDR3 protein. The sample lists under 300,000 distinct CDR3 sequences, roughly 7.2% seen once, with roughly 0.86% in the top ten. This material consisted of CD4+ T cells sorted from PBMCs, taken 15 days after the yellow fever booster vaccination. The origin of the receptors is a young man who received the YFV17D yellow fever vaccine.

This clonotype was detected a few times. The V and J genes are TRBV29-1 and TRBJ2-2; TRBD1 matches 8 bases. CDR1 and CDR2 from the germline V gene are SQVTM and ANQGSEA. The junction had 2 bases not matched to a gene; V was cut back by 3 bases and J by 8 bases. This CDR3 is 12 amino acids long. CDR3 bases: TGCAGCGTTGAGACAGGGGCGGGGGAGCTGTTTTTT. This codes for CSVETGAGELFF.

This clonotype was observed a few times. The chain links TRBV24-1 to TRBJ1-2; D call uncertain. Germline CDR1 KGHDR, CDR2 SFDVKD. Trimming shortened V by 3 bases and J by 9 bases, and 19 bases separated the two germline ends. The CDR3 runs to 15 residues. The CDR3 DNA reads as TGTGCCACCAGTGATGAACGGCCAGGCCAGGTTAGCTACACCTTC. It encodes CATSDERPGQVSYTF.

The V gene is TRBV7-9, the J gene TRBJ1-1; 8 nucleotides align to TRBD1. V shed 4 bases and J 10 bases; nucleotides not matched to a gene: 8. Germline CDR1 SEHNR, CDR2 FQNEAQ (reference sequence). The CDR3 spans 13 residues. The CDR3 region has the DNA TGTGCCAGCAGCTCCGCAGGGGGCGGTGGAGCTTTCTTT. This encodes CASSSAGGGGAFF.

In its sample, this clonotype was seen a few times. The J gene is TRBJ2-7, the V gene TRBV29-1, with D perhaps TRBD1 (6 bases). Germline V gene data show CDR1 as SQVTM and CDR2 as ANQGSEA. The CDR3 spans 13 residues. The V gene lost 6 bases and the J gene lost 3 bases, with 15 bases spanning the gap. The DNA of the CDR3 is TGCAGCGTAAGAGGGGGTTTAGGCTACGAGCAGTACTTC. It is translated as CSVRGGLGYEQYF.

This clonotype came up a few times. J is TRBJ2-7 and V is TRBV6-2 or TRBV6-3; 7 nucleotides line up with TRBD1. The CDR3 loop spans 17 amino acids. Germline-derived CDR1 and CDR2 are MNHEY and SVGEGT. V lost 0 bases to trimming and J lost 3 bases; unmatched junction nucleotides: 11. The CDR3 DNA is TGTGCCAGCAGTTACTCACGACAGGGCCAAAGGTACTACGAGCAGTACTTC. Protein product: CASSYSRQGQRYYEQYF.

This clonotype showed up just a few times. The chain combines TRBV11-2 with TRBJ2-3; D ambiguous. V shed 5 bases and J shed 2 bases, with 14 bases lying between them. This CDR3 has 15 amino acids. CDR1 is SGHAT and CDR2 is FQNNGV in the germline V gene. In DNA form, the CDR3 reads TGTGCCAGCAGCGCCCGAAAAACCGACACAGATACGCAGTATTTT. Amino acids: CASSARKTDTDTQYF.

This clonotype was seen a few times. This sequence joins TRBV3-1 and TRBJ1-2; D not resolved. There are 15 residues in the CDR3. Germline V gene sequence: CDR1 LGHDT, CDR2 YNNKEL (reference sequence). Between the trimmed V and J ends, which lost 5 bases and 8 bases, there was a span of 21 bases. CDR3 loop: CASSSRKVSSRGYTF. The CDR3, as DNA: TGTGCCAGCAGCTCTAGAAAGGTTTCGTCGAGAGGCTACACCTTC.

This clonotype was seen at least ten times. The chain has TRBV25-1 and TRBJ1-2; no definite D call. Germline assignment: CDR1 MGHDK and CDR2 SYGVNS. The CDR3 runs to 14 residues. The V end was cut by 0 bases, the J end by 4 bases, with 9 bases between. Written as DNA, the CDR3 is TGTGCCAGCAGTGAATATCCGGATGTCTATGGCTACACCTTC. Protein product: CASSEYPDVYGYTF.

This clonotype was detected a few times. J is TRBJ1-1 and V is TRBV11-2, with TRBD1 as a possible D gene (5 bases). CDR3 length: 15 residues. Germline lookup yields CDR1 SGHAT and CDR2 FQNNGV. V was clipped by 0 bases and J by 5 bases, with 13 bases between them. For the CDR3, the DNA is TGTGCCAGCAGCTTAGATCCTAACGGGGGGACTGAAGCTTTCTTT. Its protein is CASSLDPNGGTEAFF.

This clonotype came up a few times. The chain links TRBV6-5 to TRBJ2-3, with 13 positions matching TRBD2. The CDR3 is 16 residues long. The germline gives CDR1 MNHEY, CDR2 SVGAGI. Trimming removed 5 bases from V and 4 bases from J; junction bases left unmatched: 6. The DNA for the CDR3 is TGTGCCAGCAGTCCCCGGACTAGCGGGAGTGCAGATACGCAGTATTTT. Translating gives CASSPRTSGSADTQYF.

Only a few counts were recorded for this clonotype. V and J are TRBV19 and TRBJ2-2; no reliable D call. V was shortened by 2 bases and J by 1 base, with 5 bases between the two germline ends. The CDR3 loop spans 14 amino acids. The germline V gene encodes CDR1 LNHDA and CDR2 SQIVND (reference sequence). The CDR3 DNA is TGTGCCAGTAGTATAAAAGGGAACACCGGGGAGCTGTTTTTT. It specifies CASSIKGNTGELFF.

Comment on this clonotype: Relative to the germline gene, one junction end is altered; a read error may explain this. This chain connects TRBV3-1 to TRBJ2-3, with 8 bases aligning to TRBD2. Looked up from germline, CDR1 is LGHDT and CDR2 is YNNKEL (reference sequence). CDR3 length: 15 residues. The CDR3 is CASSPGERGQGGQCF. CDR3 bases: TGTGCCAGCAGCCCCGGGGAGCGGGGGCAAGGAGGGCAGTGTTTT.